Below, 29 T cell receptor beta chains from the same sample are listed, as sequenced in a study of CD8+ T cells in alopecia areata. Following RNA extraction, reverse transcription yielded cDNA that acted as the sequencing template. Sequencing was performed with immunoSEQ multiplex PCR; in TCRdb, only in-frame clones are kept and a portion is missing. The sample has fewer than 150,000 clones; around two fifths are singletons. Sequencing was performed on CD4+ T cells sorted from blood. Receptors originate from a human donor with alopecia areata.

This chain links TRBV7-9 with TRBJ2-3, with TRBD2 identical over 7 bases. Germline lookup yields CDR1 SEHNR and CDR2 FQNEAQ (reference sequence). V lost 3 bases and J lost 10; bases outside the gene matches: 4. CDR3 size: 12 residues. Here the CDR3 DNA reads TGTGCCAGCAGCTTGGTGGGAGGGCCGCAGTATTTT. Translated, it gives CASSLVGGPQYF.

The rearrangement uses TRBV9 and TRBJ2-3; no reliable D call. V was cut by 3 bases and J by 2 bases, with 4 bases left in between. This CDR3 is built from 12 residues. Germline-derived CDR1 and CDR2 are SGDLS and YYNGEE. CDR3 loop: CASSGTTDTQYF. In nucleotides, the CDR3 is TGTGCCAGCAGCGGGACCACAGATACGCAGTATTTT.

The chain is built from TRBV5-1 and TRBJ2-1, with D tentatively TRBD2 (5 bases). The CDR3 loop spans 13 amino acids. The V end lost 4 bases, the J end lost 5 bases, and 10 bases lay between the germline ends. Germline assignment: CDR1 SGHRS and CDR2 YFSETQ. The chain's CDR3 is CASSQTRDNEQFF. For the CDR3, the DNA is TGCGCCAGCAGCCAAACGAGGGACAATGAGCAGTTCTTC.

V is TRBV12-5 and J is TRBJ2-5, with D possibly TRBD1 on 6 matching bases. The CDR3 runs 14 residues. Between the trimmed V and J ends, which lost 6 bases and 5 bases, there was a span of 16 bases. Germline assignment: CDR1 LGHNT and CDR2 FRNRAP. Written as DNA, the CDR3 is TGTGCTAGTGGACGAGACAGGCTGTGGGAGACCCAGTACTTC. It specifies CASGRDRLWETQYF. Filled out from reference TRBV12-5 and TRBJ2-5, the complete variable domain reads DARVTQTPRHKVTEMGQEVTMRCQPILGHNTVFWYRQTMMQGLELLAYFRNRAPLDDSGMPKDRFSAEMPDATLATLKIQPSEPRDSAVYFCASGRDRLWETQYFGPGTRLLVL.

This clone was seen only a few times. The chain joins TRBV2 to TRBJ2-6, with a weak D call TRBD1 (6 bases). Trimming shortened V by 10 bases and J by 1 base, and 17 bases separated the two germline ends. The germline V gene encodes CDR1 SNHLY and CDR2 FYNNEI. The CDR3 runs 16 residues. Written as DNA, the CDR3 is TGTGCCACCCAGGGGCTCCCGCGGTCTGGGGCCAACGTCCTGACTTTC. Translation: CATQGLPRSGANVLTF.

This clone was counted between two and nine times. This chain joins TRBV7-2 and TRBJ2-7; D is perhaps TRBD2 (6 bases). Trimming left V 3 bases short and J 4 bases short, with 16 bases between. The CDR3 consists of 15 residues. Looked up from germline, CDR1 is SGHTA and CDR2 is FQGNSA. The CDR3 sequence: CASSFHPGEVYEQYF. CDR3 nucleotide sequence: TGTGCCAGCAGCTTTCACCCGGGAGAGGTATACGAGCAGTACTTC.

The chain couples TRBV23-1 to TRBJ1-1; TRBD1 aligns across 9 bases. TRBV23-1 is an open reading frame, and its role is uncertain. With 7 bases clipped from V and 5 bases from J, the junction kept 5 bases outside the gene matches. The CDR3 contains 13 residues. The CDR3 DNA sequence: TGCGCCAGCATATACAGGGGGCGGACTGAAGCTTTCTTT. Its translation is CASIYRGRTEAFF.

In nucleotides, the CDR3 is TGTGCCAGCACGAAGACAGGGCCCCCAGATACGCAGTATTTT. Protein sequence: CASTKTGPPDTQYF. V is TRBV2 and J is TRBJ2-3; 7 bases agree with TRBD1. Germline-derived CDR1 and CDR2 are SNHLY and FYNNEI. V shed 7 bases, J shed 4 bases, and the junction held 8 bases outside the gene matches. The CDR3 has 14 residues.

This clone showed up just once. The rearrangement uses TRBV18 and TRBJ2-3; D is undetermined. V shed 3 bases and J shed 0 bases, with 7 bases lying between them. Germline CDR1 and CDR2: KGHSH and LQKENI. The CDR3 covers 14 residues. The CDR3 nucleotides are TGTGCCAGCTCACCGCAAGAGAGCACAGATACGCAGTATTTT. It yields the protein CASSPQESTDTQYF.

This chain connects TRBV5-1 to TRBJ2-5; no clear D. The ends were cut back, 3 bases at V and 1 base at J, with 4 bases in the middle. Germline V gives CDR1 SGHRS, CDR2 YFSETQ. The CDR3 loop spans 12 amino acids. CDR3 protein: CASSSPQETQYF. CDR3 coding DNA: TGCGCCAGCAGCTCCCCCCAAGAGACCCAGTACTTC.

V and J are TRBV7-2 and TRBJ2-7; unclear D gene. From germline, CDR1 is SGHTA and CDR2 FQGNSA. The CDR3 spans 14 residues. V lost 4 bases and J lost 5, with 15 bases in between. This chain's CDR3 is CASSSGPRLDEQYF. In DNA, the CDR3 is TGTGCCAGCAGCTCAGGACCGAGATTAGACGAGCAGTACTTC.

This clone was counted only a few times. The chain carries TRBV29-1 and TRBJ2-7; 7 nucleotides match TRBD2. J gave up 6 bases and V 1 base, and 18 bases lay outside the gene matches. This CDR3 is 17 amino acids long. Germline V gene sequence: CDR1 SQVTM, CDR2 ANQGSEA. The CDR3 loop reads CSVEASASGPTVGEQYF. DNA for the CDR3: TGCAGCGTTGAAGCGAGCGCTAGCGGCCCCACCGTAGGCGAGCAGTACTTC.

DNA for the CDR3: TGCAGCGTTGAACTACTCAGGTCGAAGGATTTACCACATTCAGGACCAGATACGCAGTATTTT. This encodes CSVELLRSKDLPHSGPDTQYF. The chain has TRBV29-1 and TRBJ2-3; D gene unclear. With 2 bases removed from V and 4 bases from J, the gap between germline ends came to 34 bases. The germline gives CDR1 SQVTM, CDR2 ANQGSEA. The CDR3 is 21 amino acids.

The V gene is TRBV29-1, the J gene TRBJ1-2, with D tentatively TRBD1 (6 bases). V lost 4 bases to trimming and J lost 7 bases, with 13 bases between them. The CDR3 covers 12 residues. Germline V lookup: CDR1 SQVTM, CDR2 ANQGSEA. CDR3 in DNA: TGCAGCGTTGCTTGGGGGCGCGCTGGCTACACCTTC. This sequence encodes CSVAWGRAGYTF.

This clone has just a few counts. The chain has TRBV14 and TRBJ2-5; D is unclear. The CDR3 sequence is 12 residues long. V gave up 5 bases and J gave up 4 bases, with 8 bases separating them. Germline CDR1 and CDR2: SGHDN and FVKESK. The CDR3 DNA reads TGTGCCAGCAGCGGCCATGGAGAGACCCAGTACTTC. As protein: CASSGHGETQYF.

The table lists this clone with a few counts. This CDR3 is CSGNQQNTEAFF. The CDR3 region has the DNA TGCAGCGGGAATCAGCAAAACACTGAAGCTTTCTTT. The rearrangement uses TRBV29-1 and TRBJ1-1; D is unresolved. CDR1 is SQVTM and CDR2 is ANQGSEA in the germline V gene. The CDR3 length is 12 residues. Trimming shortened V by 7 bases and J by 2 bases, and 11 bases separated the two germline ends. Variable domain in full (rest from reference TRBV29-1 and TRBJ1-1): SAVISQKPSRDICQRGTSLTIQCQVDSQVTMMFWYRQQPGQSLTLIATANQGSEATYESGFVIDKFPISRPNLTFSTLTVSNMSPEDSSIYLCSGNQQNTEAFFGQGTRLTVV.

This sequence joins TRBV7-3 and TRBJ2-4; D might be TRBD1 (6 bases). V was pared by 5 bases and J by 8 bases, with 13 bases between. The CDR3 extends over 13 amino acids. Germline CDR1 reads SGHTA; CDR2 reads FQGTGA. The CDR3 nucleotides read TGTGCCAGCAGCCTAGCAGGGGCCGACATTCAGTACTTC. It encodes CASSLAGADIQYF.

The rearrangement links TRBV27 to TRBJ1-5, with a weak D call TRBD1 (6 bases). Germline lookup yields CDR1 MNHEY and CDR2 SMNVEV (reference sequence). The CDR3 length is 16 residues. Trimming took 4 bases from V and 4 from J, leaving 17 bases between them. The CDR3, as DNA: TGTGCCAGCAGTTCCCTGAAGGGGGGGATTAATCAGCCCCAGCATTTT. Its translation: CASSSLKGGINQPQHF.

The gene calls are TRBV30 and TRBJ2-7; 8 bases line up with TRBD1. The CDR3 loop spans 13 amino acids. The germline V gene encodes CDR1 GTSNPN and CDR2 SVGIG (reference sequence). Trimming cost V 2 bases and J 5 bases; bases outside gene matches: 5. CDR3 sequence: CAWSKDRVDEQYF. The DNA for the CDR3 is TGTGCCTGGAGTAAGGACAGGGTGGACGAGCAGTACTTC.

This clone appeared once. The chain joins TRBV4-3 to TRBJ2-4; D might be TRBD2 (6 bases). Germline CDR1 and CDR2: LGHNA and YSLEER. Trimming stripped 4 bases from V and 0 bases from J, with 10 bases between. The CDR3 consists of 15 residues. The CDR3: CASSRGLLAKNIQYF. In nucleotides, the CDR3 is TGCGCCAGCAGCCGGGGACTCTTAGCCAAAAACATTCAGTACTTC.

The V and J genes are TRBV29-1 and TRBJ2-7; TRBD2 agrees at 8 bases. The germline V gene has CDR1 SQVTM and CDR2 ANQGSEA. V shed 4 bases and J 4 bases; nucleotides not matched to a gene: 15. CDR3 length: 16 amino acids. CDR3 residues: CSVVRASGPWGYEQYF. The CDR3 DNA sequence: TGCAGCGTTGTACGGGCTAGCGGGCCTTGGGGGTACGAGCAGTACTTC.

This clone was counted only a few times. The genes are TRBV29-1 and TRBJ1-1; D gene ambiguous. V lost 3 bases and J 1 base, leaving 6 bases between the germline ends. The germline CDR1 and CDR2 sequences are SQVTM and ANQGSEA. This CDR3 spans 12 amino acids. CDR3 nucleotides: TGCAGCGTTGATGGGCGGAACACTGAAGCTTTCTTT. The encoded protein is CSVDGRNTEAFF. Filled out from reference TRBV29-1 and TRBJ1-1, the complete variable domain reads SAVISQKPSRDICQRGTSLTIQCQVDSQVTMMFWYRQQPGQSLTLIATANQGSEATYESGFVIDKFPISRPNLTFSTLTVSNMSPEDSSIYLCSVDGRNTEAFFGQGTRLTVV.

This clone was counted between two and nine times. The chain carries TRBV29-1 and TRBJ2-6, with D tentatively TRBD1 (5 bases). The germline V gene encodes CDR1 SQVTM and CDR2 ANQGSEA. The CDR3 is 16 amino acids. The V and J ends lost 4 bases and 0 bases respectively, with 13 bases between them. The CDR3 loop is CSVVIREPSGANVLTF. CDR3 nucleotide sequence: TGCAGCGTTGTAATCAGGGAACCCTCTGGGGCCAACGTCCTGACTTTC.

The V call is TRBV29-1, the J call TRBJ2-5; 10 bases are a match to TRBD2. Unmatched junction bases numbered 10, after V lost 4 bases and J lost 5 bases. This CDR3 spans 15 amino acids. Germline V gives CDR1 SQVTM, CDR2 ANQGSEA. In nucleotides, the CDR3 is TGCAGCGTTGGATATAGCGGGGGGCACGGGGAGACCCAGTACTTC. Translation gives CSVGYSGGHGETQYF.

This clone was counted a few times. V gene TRBV7-9 combines with J gene TRBJ2-2; D unclear. The CDR3 contains 15 residues. With 3 bases removed from V and 0 bases from J, the gap between germline ends came to 8 bases. Germline-derived CDR1 and CDR2 are SEHNR and FQNEAQ (reference sequence). The CDR3 sequence is CASSFNSPNTGELFF. The DNA of the CDR3 is TGTGCCAGCAGCTTTAACAGTCCGAACACCGGGGAGCTGTTTTTT.

This clone has a handful of counts. This rearrangement joins TRBV9 to TRBJ2-3, with D perhaps TRBD1 or TRBD2 (5 bases each). Germline values: CDR1 SGDLS, CDR2 YYNGEE. Between the trimmed V and J ends, which lost 7 bases and 3 bases, there was a span of 12 bases. The CDR3 runs to 13 residues. The CDR3 is CASSSGGTDTQYF. CDR3 bases: TGTGCCAGCTCGAGTGGGGGAACAGATACGCAGTATTTT.

The CDR3 reads CASSDGNTDTQYF. CDR3 coding DNA: TGCGCCAGCAGCGATGGGAACACAGATACGCAGTATTTT. The rearrangement uses TRBV5-1 and TRBJ2-3; D remains unclear. From germline, CDR1 is SGHRS and CDR2 YFSETQ. The length of the CDR3 is 13 residues. The V end lost 4 bases, the J end lost 2 bases, and 8 bases lay between the germline ends.

The DNA for the CDR3 is TGTGCCAGCAGTTACAACCCAGCTAACTATGGCTACACCTTC. The encoded protein is CASSYNPANYGYTF. This chain links TRBV6-5 with TRBJ1-2; D is uncertain. The CDR3 contains 14 residues. Per germline, CDR1 MNHEY and CDR2 SVGAGI. The germline V and J ends were trimmed by 2 bases and 0 bases, with 7 bases remaining between them.

This rearrangement joins TRBV29-1 to TRBJ2-7, with 10 bases fitting TRBD2. The ends lost 4 bases at V and 6 bases at J; junction bases unmatched: 6. CDR1 is SQVTM, CDR2 ANQGSEA, per germline. The CDR3 length is 13 residues. The CDR3 is CSVVRLAGAEQYF. In DNA form, the CDR3 reads TGCAGCGTTGTTAGGCTAGCGGGAGCCGAGCAGTACTTC.